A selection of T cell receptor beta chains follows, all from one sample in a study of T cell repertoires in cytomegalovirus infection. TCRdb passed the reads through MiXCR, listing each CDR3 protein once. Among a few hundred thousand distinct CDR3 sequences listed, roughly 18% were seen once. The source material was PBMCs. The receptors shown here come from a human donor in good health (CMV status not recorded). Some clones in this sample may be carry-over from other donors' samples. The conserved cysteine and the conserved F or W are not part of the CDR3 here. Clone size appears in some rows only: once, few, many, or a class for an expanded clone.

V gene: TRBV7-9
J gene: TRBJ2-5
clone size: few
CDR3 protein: ASSSKRRGETQY

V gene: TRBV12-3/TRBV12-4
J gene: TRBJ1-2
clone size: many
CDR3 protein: ASSLRIYGYT

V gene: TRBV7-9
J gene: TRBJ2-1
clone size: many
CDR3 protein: ASSLGPEYYEQF

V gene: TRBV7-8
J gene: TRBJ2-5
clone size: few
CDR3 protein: ASSLGWRGYSETQY

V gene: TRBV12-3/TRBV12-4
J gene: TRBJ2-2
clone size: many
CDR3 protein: ASSYVGGFVTGELF

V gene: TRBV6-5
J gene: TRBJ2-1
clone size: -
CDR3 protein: ASSYGGRAYEQF

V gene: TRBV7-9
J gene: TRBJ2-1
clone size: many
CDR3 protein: ASSFNWVEQF

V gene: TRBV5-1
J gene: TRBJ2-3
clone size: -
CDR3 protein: ASRWGSGTDTQY

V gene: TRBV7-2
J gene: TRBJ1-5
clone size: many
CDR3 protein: ASSSIGTASDQPQH

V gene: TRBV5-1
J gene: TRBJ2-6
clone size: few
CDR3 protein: ASSLRLSTTGANVLT

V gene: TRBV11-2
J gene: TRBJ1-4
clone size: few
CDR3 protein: ASSLELREKLF

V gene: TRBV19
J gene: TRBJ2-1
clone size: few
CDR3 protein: ASSTRGGINNEQF

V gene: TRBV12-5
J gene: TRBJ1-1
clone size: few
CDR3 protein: ASGLVVSPTVETEAF

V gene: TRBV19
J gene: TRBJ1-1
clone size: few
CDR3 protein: ASSMGGYTEAF

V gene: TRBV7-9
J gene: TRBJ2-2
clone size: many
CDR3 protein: ASLVGENTGELF

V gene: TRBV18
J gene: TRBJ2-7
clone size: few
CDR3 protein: ASSPGGRNTNPYEQY